The T cell receptor beta chain under discussion was sequenced for a study of T cell responses to AZD1222 COVID-19 vaccine. The study, taken as a whole, reports: Seropositive at baseline were only six or seven AZD1222 recipients. Clonal diversity was possibly underestimated; the donors were predominantly white British and more often female.

The method was immunoSEQ multiplex PCR; TCRdb's version includes in-frame clones alone and lacks a portion of them. The table has some 110,000 clones, more than 75% seen once. Of note for this clone: The antigen is undetermined.

CDR1 SGHDT and CDR2 YYEEEE come from the germline V gene. CDR3 length: 14 amino acids. V lost 4 bases and J 4 bases, leaving 14 bases between the germline ends. The source material was peripheral blood, sampled on day 0 of AZD1222 vaccination. The clonotype comes from an adult in good health. The chain links TRBV5-6 to TRBJ1-1; D perhaps matches TRBD1 (5 bases). The CDR3 loop reads CASSRTPRGTEAFF. The CDR3 coding sequence is TGTGCCAGCAGCAGGACCCCAAGGGGCACTGAAGCTTTCTTT.